The 7 T cell receptor beta chains below all came from one sample that was sequenced in a study of T-cell reconstitution after alpha-beta-depleted transplantation in children. For TCRbeta, the library was prepared with unique molecular identifiers. One entry per CDR3 protein, called by TCRdb with MiXCR from the PCR reads. The repertoire holds 210,000 or so distinct CDR3 sequences, with about a tenth as singletons. The specimen was PBMCs, collected before TCRalphabeta/CD19-depleted stem cell transplant. These receptors were taken from a child under two years old with acute myeloid leukemia, due to receive a stem cell transplant.

In this sample, this clonotype turned up many times. The J gene is TRBJ2-5, the V gene TRBV29-1, with D unresolved. This CDR3 is built from 13 residues. CDR1 SQVTM and CDR2 ANQGSEA come from the germline V gene. Trimming removed 2 bases from V and 2 bases from J, with 9 bases in between. The DNA for the CDR3 is TGCAGCGTTGAACGGCAGCTTCAAGAGACCCAGTACTTC. Protein: CSVERQLQETQYF.

This clonotype appeared many times. The chain employs TRBV7-6 and TRBJ2-1, with TRBD2 matching 7 bases. This CDR3 spans 14 amino acids. V was pared by 5 bases and J by 9 bases, with 10 bases of the junction left unmatched. From germline, CDR1 is SGHVS and CDR2 FNYEAQ. The CDR3: CASSGRLALSEQFF. The DNA for the CDR3 is TGTGCCAGCAGCGGAAGACTAGCACTCAGTGAGCAGTTCTTC. The complete variable domain, with remaining parts taken from reference TRBV7-6 and TRBJ2-1, reads GAGVSQSPRYKVTKRGQDVALRCDPISGHVSLYWYRQALGQGPEFLTYFNYEAQQDKSGLPNDRFSAERPEGSISTLTIQRTEQRDSAMYRCASSGRLALSEQFFGPGTRLTVL.

Comment on this clonotype: A much larger clone lies one base from this, so it may be a read error. The chain has TRBV9 and TRBJ2-7; tentatively, D is TRBD1 or TRBD2 (5 bases each). The CDR3 contains 15 residues. V was trimmed by 4 bases and J by 9 bases, leaving 23 bases between them. The V gene's germline CDR1 is SGDLS and CDR2 YYNGEE. CDR3 protein: CASSTDSGALMVQYF. In nucleotides, the CDR3 is TGTGCCAGCAGCACAGACTCCGGGGCACTAATGGTGCAGTACTTC.

This clonotype occurred many times. V gene TRBV5-5 combines with J gene TRBJ1-6; 10 bases fit TRBD1. Trimming removed 3 bases from V and 1 base from J; junction bases left unmatched: 7. The CDR3 length is 18 residues. Germline V gene sequence: CDR1 SGHKS, CDR2 YYEKEE (reference sequence). The CDR3 region has the DNA TGTGCCAGCAGCTATGTGACAGGGGGCGCGTCCTATAATTCACCCCTCCACTTT. This gives the protein CASSYVTGGASYNSPLHF.

The table lists this clonotype with many counts. The V call is TRBV6-5, the J call TRBJ2-1; TRBD2 matches 7 bases. This CDR3 has 14 residues. Trimming cost V 2 bases and J 4 bases; bases outside gene matches: 2. Germline loops: CDR1 MNHEY, CDR2 SVGAGI. The CDR3 DNA follows: TGTGCCAGCAGTTACGGCGGGAGTTACAATGAGCAGTTCTTC. Its translation is CASSYGGSYNEQFF.

The V call is TRBV10-3, the J call TRBJ2-1, with 12 positions matching TRBD2. V lost 7 bases to trimming and J lost 6 bases; unmatched junction nucleotides: 7. The length of the CDR3 is 15 residues. Per the germline V gene, CDR1 is ENHRY and CDR2 is SYGVKD. The CDR3 loop reads CAINEGLAGFNEQFF. The CDR3 bases are TGTGCCATCAATGAAGGACTAGCGGGGTTCAATGAGCAGTTCTTC.

The table lists this clonotype with many counts. The CDR3 region is CASNGGDRNSPLHF. In nucleotides, the CDR3 is TGTGCCAGCAATGGTGGGGACCGTAATTCACCCCTCCACTTT. V gene TRBV3-1 combines with J gene TRBJ1-6; D is possibly TRBD1 (5 bases). Trimming shortened V by 7 bases and J by 6 bases, and 13 bases separated the two germline ends. The CDR3 sequence is 14 residues long. Germline CDR1 LGHDT, CDR2 YNNKEL (reference sequence).